Following are 30 T cell receptor beta chains from one sample sequenced in a study of cytomegalovirus exposure and HLA in healthy donors. Both 60 Vbeta primers and 13 Jbeta primers went into the PCR. Only in-frame clones appear in the TCRdb table, and some are missing; sequencing was by immunoSEQ multiplex PCR. This table holds some 240,000 clones, around 90% found once. The source material was PBMCs. Source of these receptors: a girl aged 2-10 years in good health and CMV-seronegative.

This chain links TRBV30 with TRBJ1-1, with D possibly TRBD1 on 5 matching bases. CDR1 GTSNPN and CDR2 SVGIG come from the germline V gene (reference sequence). The CDR3 sequence is 13 residues long. The ends were cut back, 3 bases at V and 5 bases at J, with 13 bases in the middle. Here the CDR3 reads CAWRGTGETEAFF. The CDR3 nucleotides are TGTGCCTGGAGGGGGACGGGGGAGACTGAAGCTTTCTTT.

This chain links TRBV6-6 with TRBJ2-7; weak D call: TRBD1 (6 bases). The CDR3 covers 14 residues. Looked up from germline, CDR1 is MNHNY and CDR2 is SVGAGI (reference sequence). V shed 3 bases and J shed 6 bases, with 15 bases lying between them. CDR3 residues: CASSYPRGDGEQYF. CDR3 nucleotide sequence: TGTGCCAGCAGTTATCCCAGGGGTGATGGCGAGCAGTACTTC.

This chain links TRBV10-3 with TRBJ2-3; 10 bases are a match to TRBD1. Unmatched junction bases numbered 5, after V lost 10 bases and J lost 1 base. Germline V lookup: CDR1 ENHRY, CDR2 SYGVKD. This CDR3 is built from 14 residues. CDR3 in amino acids: CATTGTGGTDTQYF. In DNA, the CDR3 is TGTGCCACAACCGGGACAGGGGGCACAGATACGCAGTATTTT.

Turning to this clone: Other DNA sequences in this specimen translate into the identical CDR3. The chain combines TRBV4-2 with TRBJ2-7; 8 bases agree with TRBD1. V trimming: 5 bases; J trimming: 3 bases; junction bases outside the gene matches: 9. Germline V gene lookup returns CDR1 LGHNA and CDR2 YNFKEQ. This CDR3 contains 15 residues. Written as DNA, the CDR3 is TGTGCCAGCAGCTTATCTCCAGGGGGCGTCTACGAGCAGTACTTC. It translates to CASSLSPGGVYEQYF.

This chain joins TRBV10-2 and TRBJ1-2, with D perhaps matching TRBD1 (5 bases). The V end lost 7 bases, the J end lost 4 bases, and 16 bases lay between the germline ends. Germline lookup yields CDR1 WSHSY and CDR2 SAAADI. This CDR3 contains 14 residues. CDR3 DNA: TGCGCCAGCAAGGACGGGGGAATATCCTATGGCTACACCTTC. Translating it yields CASKDGGISYGYTF.

CDR3 in DNA: TGTGCCGCTGAACCAGCAGGGGGCACAGATACGCAGTATTTT. Its protein product is CAAEPAGGTDTQYF. V usage is TRBV28 and J usage is TRBJ2-3; a possible D gene is TRBD1 (6 bases). Trimming stripped 11 bases from V and 1 base from J, with 16 bases between. Germline CDR1 is MDHEN and CDR2 is SYDVKM. This CDR3 has 14 residues. Together with reference TRBV28 and TRBJ2-3, the CDR3 gives the full variable domain: DVKVTQSSRYLVKRTGEKVFLECVQDMDHENMFWYRQDPGLGLRLIYFSYDVKMKEKGDIPEGYSVSREKKERFSLILESASTNQTSMYLCAAEPAGGTDTQYFGPGTRLTVL.

The chain couples TRBV10-1 to TRBJ2-1; TRBD2 matches 10 bases. Germline CDR1 reads WNHNN; CDR2 reads SYGVQD (reference sequence). V lost 10 bases and J lost 10; bases outside the gene matches: 10. The CDR3 totals 13 residues. The CDR3 spells CATQREGSKEQFF. CDR3 bases: TGCGCCACCCAGCGGGAGGGATCCAAGGAGCAGTTCTTC.

The chain combines TRBV28 with TRBJ1-4; possible D gene TRBD1, 5 bases. V lost 10 bases and J lost 8, with 20 bases in between. The CDR3 has 14 amino acids. CDR1 is MDHEN, CDR2 SYDVKM, per germline. CDR3 region: CAILPGGAREKLFF. Written as DNA, the CDR3 is TGTGCCATCCTACCGGGTGGGGCGCGAGAAAAACTGTTTTTT.

V and J are TRBV10-3 and TRBJ1-5; 8 bases are shared with TRBD1. This CDR3 region has 13 residues. CDR1 and CDR2 (germline): ENHRY, SYGVKD. V lost 4 bases, J lost 4 bases, and 0 bases stayed unmatched. The CDR3 DNA reads as TGTGCCATCAGTGGGACAGGGAATCAGCCCCAGCATTTT. Residues: CAISGTGNQPQHF.

The rearrangement uses TRBV15 and TRBJ2-1; D not resolved. Per germline, CDR1 LNHNV and CDR2 YYDKDF (reference sequence). V lost 3 bases and J 6 bases, leaving 12 bases between the germline ends. This CDR3 has 14 residues. The DNA for the CDR3 is TGTGCCACCAGCAGCGAGATAGCCACCAATGAGCAGTTCTTC. Translation gives CATSSEIATNEQFF.

The V call is TRBV5-8, the J call TRBJ2-7; D perhaps matches TRBD1 (6 bases). Germline V lookup: CDR1 SGHTS, CDR2 YDEGEE. The CDR3 is 16 amino acids. V was pared by 6 bases and J by 5 bases, with 24 bases between. The CDR3 nucleotides are TGTGCCAGCAAAAAAGGGTCAGGGGCCGCTCCGGACGAGCAGTACTTC. Translated, it gives CASKKGSGAAPDEQYF.

CDR3 coding DNA: TGCAGCGCTTACAGGGGGGTCGACGAGCAGTACTTC. Protein product: CSAYRGVDEQYF. This sequence joins TRBV29-1 and TRBJ2-5; 8 nucleotides match TRBD1. TRBJ2-7 explains the end of the DNA better; the J call may be wrong. Germline V gene lookup returns CDR1 SQVTM and CDR2 ANQGSEA. This CDR3 is 12 amino acids long.

The rearrangement uses TRBV6-1 and TRBJ2-5; a possible D gene is TRBD2 (6 bases). Trimming shortened V by 2 bases and J by 5 bases, and 15 bases separated the two germline ends. Germline V gene lookup returns CDR1 MNHNS and CDR2 SASEGT. The CDR3 is made up of 15 amino acids. CDR3 in DNA: TGTGCCAGCAGTGAAAGGCTACGGGCGGGGGAGACCCAGTACTTC. This encodes CASSERLRAGETQYF.

This clone was counted once. The V and J genes are TRBV7-2 and TRBJ2-3; no reliable D call. CDR3 length equals 15 residues. Trimming pared 5 bases from V and 0 bases from J, leaving 12 bases between. CDR1 is SGHTA, CDR2 FQGNSA, per germline. The CDR3 sequence is CASSPGGESTDTQYF. For the CDR3, the DNA is TGTGCCAGCAGCCCCGGCGGAGAAAGCACAGATACGCAGTATTTT.

CDR3: CASSQSGVTEQYF. Here the CDR3 DNA reads TGTGCCAGCAGCCAATCCGGGGTAACCGAGCAGTACTTC. This chain links TRBV16 with TRBJ2-7, with D possibly matching TRBD2 (5 bases). Germline values: CDR1 KGHSY, CDR2 FQNENV. This CDR3 is built from 13 residues. V shed 0 bases and J shed 6 bases, with 9 bases lying between them.

The CDR3: CASSLVSYEQYF. In DNA form, the CDR3 reads TGTGCCAGCAGCTTGGTGAGCTACGAGCAGTACTTC. The chain carries TRBV5-6 and TRBJ2-7; D remains unclear. This CDR3 spans 12 amino acids. Germline lookup yields CDR1 SGHDT and CDR2 YYEEEE. The V end was cut by 0 bases, the J end by 3 bases, with 4 bases between.

This clone showed up just once. Here the CDR3 reads CAISAPKTAAEFSGANVLTF. In nucleotides, the CDR3 is TGTGCCATCAGTGCTCCAAAAACAGCCGCCGAGTTCTCTGGGGCCAACGTCCTGACTTTC. V gene TRBV10-3 combines with J gene TRBJ2-6, with D unresolved. The germline CDR1 and CDR2 sequences are ENHRY and SYGVKD. V gave up 4 bases and J gave up 0 bases, with 22 bases separating them. The CDR3 length is 20 residues.

The chain joins TRBV7-2 to TRBJ2-2, with 7 positions matching TRBD2. Per germline, CDR1 SGHTA and CDR2 FQGNSA. V dropped 4 bases and J dropped 7; count of bases not matched to a gene: 12. The CDR3 totals 16 residues. The DNA of the CDR3 is TGTGCCAGCAGCTCGCCGGGACTACACGTAGTCGGGGAGCTGTTTTTT. Translation: CASSSPGLHVVGELFF.

Concerning this clone itself: The same CDR3 is also encoded by other DNA sequences in this sample. The chain carries TRBV6-5 and TRBJ2-7, with 9 bases lining up with TRBD1. V was clipped by 0 bases and J by 3 bases; unmatched bases: 0. This CDR3 has 14 residues. Germline V lookup: CDR1 MNHEY, CDR2 SVGAGI. In DNA, the CDR3 is TGTGCCAGCAGTTACTCGACAGGGGGCTACGAGCAGTACTTC. Encoded protein: CASSYSTGGYEQYF.

The rearrangement links TRBV5-4 to TRBJ1-2; D remains unclear. V was shortened by 1 base and J by 8 bases, with 9 bases between the two germline ends. The germline V gene encodes CDR1 SGHNT and CDR2 YYREEE (reference sequence). This CDR3 is built from 12 residues. The DNA of the CDR3 is TGTGCCAGCAGCTTGACGAGTTGGGGCTACACCTTC. It codes for CASSLTSWGYTF.

J is TRBJ1-2 and V is TRBV27; D may be TRBD1 (6 bases). V was cut by 6 bases and J by 2 bases, with 13 bases left in between. The V gene's germline CDR1 is MNHEY and CDR2 SMNVEV (reference sequence). The CDR3 is 14 amino acids. The CDR3 DNA follows: TGTGCCAGCAGCAGGGGACCAGAAAACTATGGCTACACCTTC. Translated, it gives CASSRGPENYGYTF.

The rearrangement joins TRBV6-6 to TRBJ1-4, with 11 bases identical to TRBD1. Germline V gives CDR1 MNHNY, CDR2 SVGAGI (reference sequence). The CDR3 contains 14 residues. V shed 2 bases and J 7 bases; nucleotides not matched to a gene: 0. CDR3 in amino acids: CASSYGQGAEKLFF. The CDR3 DNA reads as TGTGCCAGCAGTTACGGACAGGGGGCTGAAAAACTGTTTTTT.

V usage is TRBV25-1 and J usage is TRBJ2-2, with D tentatively TRBD2 (6 bases). The germline V gene encodes CDR1 MGHDK and CDR2 SYGVNS. The CDR3 spans 14 residues. V was clipped by 3 bases and J by 6 bases, with 11 bases between them. The CDR3 protein is CASSEPTGAGELFF. CDR3 nucleotides: TGTGCCAGCAGTGAGCCTACGGGGGCCGGGGAGCTGTTTTTT.

The rearrangement links TRBV30 to TRBJ1-5; a possible D gene is TRBD1 (5 bases). Trimming cost V 3 bases and J 4 bases, with 10 bases left between them. Germline loops: CDR1 GTSNPN, CDR2 SVGIG (reference sequence). This CDR3 spans 13 amino acids. The CDR3 protein is CAWSPGSNQPQHF. The CDR3 DNA reads TGTGCCTGGAGCCCAGGGTCTAATCAGCCCCAGCATTTT.

The chain joins TRBV5-1 to TRBJ1-4; D might be TRBD1 (6 bases). This CDR3 is 16 amino acids long. CDR1 SGHRS and CDR2 YFSETQ come from the germline V gene. Trimming cost V 3 bases and J 8 bases, with 20 bases left between them. This chain's CDR3 is CASSYNRAGEDEKLFF. The DNA for the CDR3 is TGCGCCAGCAGCTATAATAGGGCAGGGGAAGACGAAAAACTGTTTTTT.

This chain joins TRBV28 and TRBJ2-3, with 7 bases matching TRBD2. There are 14 residues in the CDR3. With V trimmed by 4 bases and J by 4 bases, 5 bases remained unmatched. CDR1 and CDR2 from the germline V gene are MDHEN and SYDVKM. The DNA for the CDR3 is TGTGCCAGCAGTTATATAGCGGGCCCAGATACGCAGTATTTT. Its translation is CASSYIAGPDTQYF.

The genes are TRBV7-9 and TRBJ1-5; 7 nucleotides match TRBD1. This CDR3 has 15 amino acids. The V gene's germline CDR1 is SEHNR and CDR2 FQNEAQ (reference sequence). V was clipped by 1 base and J by 3 bases; unmatched bases: 3. CDR3 residues: CASSLGQGTNQPQHF. DNA of the CDR3: TGTGCCAGCAGCTTAGGACAGGGTACCAATCAGCCCCAGCATTTT.

The chain has TRBV29-1 and TRBJ2-3; perhaps TRBD2 as D (5 bases). The V end was cut by 3 bases, the J end by 3 bases, with 19 bases between. The CDR3 spans 16 residues. CDR1 and CDR2 from the germline V gene are SQVTM and ANQGSEA. The CDR3 DNA reads TGCAGCGTTGAGAGTATGAGCGGAACGGGGACAGATACGCAGTATTTT. Translated, it gives CSVESMSGTGTDTQYF.

V is TRBV7-2 and J is TRBJ2-3; unclear D gene. V was shortened by 6 bases and J by 3 bases, with 4 bases between the two germline ends. This CDR3 spans 11 amino acids. Germline assignment: CDR1 SGHTA and CDR2 FQGNSA. The CDR3 DNA sequence: TGTGCCAGCAGACTTACAGATACGCAGTATTTT. Its protein product is CASRLTDTQYF.

V usage is TRBV28 and J usage is TRBJ2-1; 7 nucleotides agree with TRBD2. CDR3 length equals 17 residues. V lost 5 bases, J lost 2 bases, and 12 bases stayed unmatched. The germline V gene encodes CDR1 MDHEN and CDR2 SYDVKM. DNA for the CDR3: TGTGCCAGCAGTACCACACGTTGGGCGGGGGCCTACAATGAGCAGTTCTTC. Its translation: CASSTTRWAGAYNEQFF.